This T cell receptor beta chain was sequenced for a study of tumor-infiltrating lymphocytes in primary liver carcinoma. Study at large: Those sampled were patients whose primary liver carcinoma was treated by surgical resection. Roughly 3.5 to 7.13 million productive TCRbeta reads were obtained per sample, with similar numbers across tissue types. Findings of the study overall: Because the samples were bulk unsorted, the study did not compare CD4+ and CD8+ repertoires. Tumors significantly exceeded blood in top-250-clone fraction (p = 0.039).

Notes on this clonotype: Its antigen is unknown.

V was clipped by 8 bases and J by 6 bases; unmatched bases: 8. The V gene's germline CDR1 is MNHNS and CDR2 SASEGT. The CDR3 contains 15 residues. The researchers produced TCR beta cDNA from approximately 540 ng total RNA with a constant-region primer. Libraries of TCR beta came from three nested multiplex PCR rounds with slightly modified ARM-PCR. Primers for the first two PCR rounds were TRBV1-TRBV30 forward primers and a C-beta reverse primer (around 10 cycles per round). TCRdb re-derived calls from the multiplex PCR reads in MiXCR, one entry per CDR3 protein. Counted here are almost 200,000 distinct CDR3 sequences, 65% occurring once; the ten biggest clones make up around 7.1%. Unsorted whole blood served as the source of blood RNA, and germline DNA was extracted as well.

The chain recombines TRBV6-1 with TRBJ2-3; TRBD2 aligns across 13 bases. This receptor was identified in an older woman with primary liver carcinoma and hepatitis B virus infection. The sequencing sample was made of peripheral blood. The CDR3: CASGYTSGRADTQYF. As DNA, the CDR3 is TGTGCCAGCGGATACACTAGCGGGAGGGCGGATACGCAGTATTTT.